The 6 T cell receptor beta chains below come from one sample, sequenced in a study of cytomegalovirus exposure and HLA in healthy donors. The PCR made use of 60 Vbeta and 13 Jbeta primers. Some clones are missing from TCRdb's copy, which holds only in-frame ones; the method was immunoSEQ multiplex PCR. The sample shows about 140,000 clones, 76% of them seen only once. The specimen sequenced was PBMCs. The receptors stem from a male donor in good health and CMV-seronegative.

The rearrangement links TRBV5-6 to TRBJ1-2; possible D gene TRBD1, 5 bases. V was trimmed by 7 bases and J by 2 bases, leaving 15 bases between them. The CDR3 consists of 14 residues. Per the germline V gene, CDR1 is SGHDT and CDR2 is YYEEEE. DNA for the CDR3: TGTGCCAGCGGCTCACAGGTCCTCAACTATGGCTACACCTTC. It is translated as CASGSQVLNYGYTF.

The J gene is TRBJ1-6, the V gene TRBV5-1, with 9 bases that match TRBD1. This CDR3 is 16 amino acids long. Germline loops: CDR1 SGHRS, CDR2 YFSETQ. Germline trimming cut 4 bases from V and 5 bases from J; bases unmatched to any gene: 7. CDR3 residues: CASSMGQGRNNSPLHF. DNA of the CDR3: TGCGCCAGCAGCATGGGACAGGGTCGGAATAATTCACCCCTCCACTTT.

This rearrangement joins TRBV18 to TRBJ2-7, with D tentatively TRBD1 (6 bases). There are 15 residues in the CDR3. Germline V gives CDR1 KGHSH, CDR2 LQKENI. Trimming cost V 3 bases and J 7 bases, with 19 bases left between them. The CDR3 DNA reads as TGTGCCAGCTCACCGGTGGACAGACCTTTTGAGGAGCAGTACTTC. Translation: CASSPVDRPFEEQYF.

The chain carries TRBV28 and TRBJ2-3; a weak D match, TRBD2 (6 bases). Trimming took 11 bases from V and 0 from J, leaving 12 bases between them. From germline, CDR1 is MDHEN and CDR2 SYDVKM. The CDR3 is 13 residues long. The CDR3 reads CASHGGSTDTQYF. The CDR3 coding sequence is TGTGCCTCCCATGGGGGGAGCACAGATACGCAGTATTTT.

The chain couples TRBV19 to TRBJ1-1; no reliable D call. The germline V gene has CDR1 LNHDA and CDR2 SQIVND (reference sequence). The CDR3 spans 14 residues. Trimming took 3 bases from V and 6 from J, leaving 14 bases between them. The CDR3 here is CASSMTEVIAEAFF. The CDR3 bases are TGTGCCAGTAGTATGACGGAGGTAATTGCTGAAGCTTTCTTT.

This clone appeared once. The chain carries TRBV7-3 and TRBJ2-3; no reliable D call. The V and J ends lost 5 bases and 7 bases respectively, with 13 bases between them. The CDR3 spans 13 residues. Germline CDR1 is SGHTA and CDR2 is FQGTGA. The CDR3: CASSALQLHTQYF. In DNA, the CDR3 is TGTGCCAGCAGCGCGCTACAGTTGCATACGCAGTATTTT.